Sequencing of this TCR beta chain was carried out in a study of patients and donors after allogeneic stem cell transplantation. Each CDR3 protein gets one entry after TCRdb re-called the RT-PCR reads with MiXCR. The profile shows roughly 960,000 distinct CDR3 sequences, over 15% of them singletons. The TCR comes from a human donor who was either an allogeneic HSCT recipient or a stem cell or donor lymphocyte infusion donor (not recorded which). It is not recorded whose cells these are; they may come from a transplant donor. Sequenced input: blood, either unsorted or a sorted T cell fraction (not recorded which).

The CDR3 protein is CATSSHGRDQETQYF. The CDR3 DNA follows: TGTGCCACCAGCAGCCACGGGAGGGATCAAGAGACCCAGTACTTC. The chain employs TRBV15 and TRBJ2-5, with 8 bases that match TRBD2. From germline, CDR1 is LNHNV and CDR2 YYDKDF (reference sequence). The length of the CDR3 is 15 residues. V shed 3 bases, J shed 2 bases, and the junction held 5 bases outside the gene matches.